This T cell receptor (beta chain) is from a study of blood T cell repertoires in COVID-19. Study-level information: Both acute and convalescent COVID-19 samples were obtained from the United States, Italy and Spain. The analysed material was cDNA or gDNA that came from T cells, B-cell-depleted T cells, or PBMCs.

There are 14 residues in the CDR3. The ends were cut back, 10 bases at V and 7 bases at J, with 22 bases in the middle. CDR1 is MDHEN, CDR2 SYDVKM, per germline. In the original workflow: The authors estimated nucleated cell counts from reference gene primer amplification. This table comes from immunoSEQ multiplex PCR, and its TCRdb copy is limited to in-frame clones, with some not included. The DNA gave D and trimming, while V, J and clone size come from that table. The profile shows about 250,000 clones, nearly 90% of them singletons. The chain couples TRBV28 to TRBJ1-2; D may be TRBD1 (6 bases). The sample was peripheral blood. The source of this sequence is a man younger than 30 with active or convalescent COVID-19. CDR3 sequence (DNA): TGTGCCACCAAAGAGCAAACAGGGTTAGGTGGCTACACCTTC. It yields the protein CATKEQTGLGGYTF.